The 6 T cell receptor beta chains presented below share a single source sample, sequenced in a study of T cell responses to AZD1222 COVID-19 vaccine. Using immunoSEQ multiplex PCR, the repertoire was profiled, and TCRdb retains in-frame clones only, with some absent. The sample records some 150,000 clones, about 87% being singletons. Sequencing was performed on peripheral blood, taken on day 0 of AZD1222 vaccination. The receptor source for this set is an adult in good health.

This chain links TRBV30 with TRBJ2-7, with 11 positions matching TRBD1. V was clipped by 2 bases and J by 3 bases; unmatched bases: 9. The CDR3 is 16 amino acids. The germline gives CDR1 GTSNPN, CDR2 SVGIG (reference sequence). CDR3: CAWSPWTGGTDYEQYF. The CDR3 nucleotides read TGTGCCTGGAGTCCCTGGACAGGGGGCACTGACTACGAGCAGTACTTC.

The chain's CDR3 is CSARWRGEQFF. The CDR3 nucleotides are TGCAGTGCTAGATGGAGAGGTGAGCAGTTCTTC. V gene TRBV20-1 combines with J gene TRBJ2-1, with no clear D. There are 11 residues in the CDR3. The V and J ends lost 2 bases and 9 bases respectively, with 8 bases between them. Germline CDR1 DFQATT, CDR2 SNEGSKA (reference sequence).

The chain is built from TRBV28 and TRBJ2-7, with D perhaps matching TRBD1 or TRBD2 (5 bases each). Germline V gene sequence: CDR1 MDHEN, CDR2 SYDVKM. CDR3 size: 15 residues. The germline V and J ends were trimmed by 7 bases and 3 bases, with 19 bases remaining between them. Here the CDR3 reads CASNLQGAGFYEQYF. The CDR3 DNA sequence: TGTGCCAGCAACCTCCAGGGAGCAGGGTTCTACGAGCAGTACTTC. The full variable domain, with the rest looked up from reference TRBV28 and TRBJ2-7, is DVKVTQSSRYLVKRTGEKVFLECVQDMDHENMFWYRQDPGLGLRLIYFSYDVKMKEKGDIPEGYSVSREKKERFSLILESASTNQTSMYLCASNLQGAGFYEQYFGPGTRLTVT.

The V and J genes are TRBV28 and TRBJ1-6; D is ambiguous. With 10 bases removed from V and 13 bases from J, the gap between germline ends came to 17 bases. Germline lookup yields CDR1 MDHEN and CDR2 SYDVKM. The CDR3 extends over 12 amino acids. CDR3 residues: CAICGPDGPLHF. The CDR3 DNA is TGTGCCATTTGCGGGCCCGATGGCCCCCTCCACTTT.

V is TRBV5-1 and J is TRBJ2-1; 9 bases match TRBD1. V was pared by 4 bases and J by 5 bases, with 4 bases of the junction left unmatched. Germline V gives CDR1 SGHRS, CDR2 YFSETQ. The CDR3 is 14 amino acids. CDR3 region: CASSQGTGNNEQFF. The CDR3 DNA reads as TGCGCCAGCAGCCAAGGGACAGGGAACAATGAGCAGTTCTTC.

This CDR3 reads CASSLAQAGLAANSPLHF. The CDR3 region has the DNA TGTGCCAGCAGCTTAGCCCAAGCAGGACTGGCAGCCAATTCACCCCTCCACTTT. The chain links TRBV7-6 to TRBJ1-6; no clear D. V was clipped by 0 bases and J by 7 bases, with 19 bases between them. CDR1 and CDR2 from the germline V gene are SGHVS and FNYEAQ. The CDR3 is 18 residues long.